The 12 T cell receptor beta chains listed next were all sequenced from one sample in a study of OX40 agonist ivuxolimab in advanced cancers. Clones were sequenced by immunoSEQ multiplex PCR, and TCRdb holds only the in-frame ones, with some missing. The sample records approximately 35,000 clones, around nine tenths being singletons. This material consisted of CD4+ or CD8+ T cells sorted from blood, taken in a trial of the OX40 agonist ivuxolimab. Receptors originate from an adult with an advanced solid tumor such as melanoma, head and neck, liver or kidney cancer.

The V and J genes are TRBV11-2 and TRBJ2-2; a weak D match, TRBD2 (5 bases). Trimming left V 0 bases short and J 4 bases short, with 18 bases between. CDR1 and CDR2 (germline): SGHAT, FQNNGV. The CDR3 spans 18 residues. DNA for the CDR3: TGTGCCAGCAGCTTAGATTTGGTAGGAGGTTTGGGCACCGGGGAGCTGTTTTTT. This codes for CASSLDLVGGLGTGELFF.

The chain couples TRBV6-7 to TRBJ1-5, with 9 bases fitting TRBD1. TRBV6-7 is an ORF for which the function is uncertain. The CDR3 is 15 amino acids. J was trimmed by 5 bases and V by 9 bases; bases with no gene match: 11. CDR3 residues: CAREGTGGGDQPQHF. CDR3 bases: TGTGCCAGGGAAGGCACAGGGGGCGGCGATCAGCCCCAGCATTTT.

V gene TRBV4-1 combines with J gene TRBJ1-6, with D possibly matching TRBD1 (5 bases). The CDR3 consists of 15 residues. Trimming took 1 base from V and 4 from J, leaving 8 bases between them. CDR1 MGHRA and CDR2 YSYEKL come from the germline V gene. CDR3: CASSQASGYNSPLHF. As DNA, the CDR3 is TGCGCCAGCAGCCAAGCGTCAGGGTATAATTCACCCCTCCACTTT.

The chain links TRBV19 to TRBJ2-7; 10 bases map to TRBD2. Trimming removed 2 bases from V and 5 bases from J; junction bases left unmatched: 9. The length of the CDR3 is 16 residues. CDR1 and CDR2 (germline): LNHDA, SQIVND (reference sequence). The CDR3 nucleotides are TGTGCCAGTAGTATACTAGCGGGGGCGGGCGTGGACGAGCAGTACTTC. Translation: CASSILAGAGVDEQYF.

This clone was counted a few times. The same CDR3 also results from other DNA sequences found in this sample. This chain joins TRBV7-9 and TRBJ2-7; TRBD1 matches at 8 bases. CDR3 length equals 14 residues. V lost 5 bases to trimming and J lost 4 bases; unmatched junction nucleotides: 7. From germline, CDR1 is SEHNR and CDR2 FQNEAQ (reference sequence). The CDR3 DNA follows: TGTGCCAGCAGCCCGCGGACAGGGTCGTACGAGCAGTACTTC. Translated, it gives CASSPRTGSYEQYF. Drawing the rest from reference TRBV7-9 and TRBJ2-7, the complete variable domain is DTGVSQNPRHKITKRGQNVTFRCDPISEHNRLYWYRQTLGQGPEFLTYFQNEAQLEKSRLLSDRFSAERPKGSFSTLEIQRTEQGDSAMYLCASSPRTGSYEQYFGPGTRLTVT.

The genes are TRBV19 and TRBJ1-5; D might be TRBD1 (6 bases). V was cut by 3 bases and J by 7 bases, with 10 bases left in between. Germline V CDR1 and CDR2: LNHDA, SQIVND (reference sequence). The CDR3 is 13 residues long. In nucleotides, the CDR3 is TGTGCCAGTAGTATCGGGGGCCGCCAGCCCCAGCATTTT. It is translated as CASSIGGRQPQHF.

This clone was detected only once. This rearrangement joins TRBV4-1 to TRBJ2-7; 7 bases align to TRBD1. V trimming: 1 base; J trimming: 6 bases; junction bases outside the gene matches: 9. This CDR3 spans 15 amino acids. In germline, CDR1 is MGHRA, CDR2 YSYEKL. CDR3 in DNA: TGCGCCAGCAGCCAAGTAGGGGGCAAGAGTGGCGAGCAGTACTTC. Encoded protein: CASSQVGGKSGEQYF.

The rearrangement uses TRBV6-1 and TRBJ2-1; D may be TRBD2 (6 bases). The CDR3 consists of 15 residues. Germline loops: CDR1 MNHNS, CDR2 SASEGT. Between the trimmed V and J ends, which lost 4 bases and 0 bases, there was a span of 10 bases. The CDR3: CASSVEGSSYNEQFF. CDR3 coding DNA: TGTGCCAGCAGTGTGGAGGGGAGCTCCTACAATGAGCAGTTCTTC.

The chain joins TRBV6-4 to TRBJ1-2; TRBD1 matches 9 bases. The CDR3 length is 16 residues. From germline, CDR1 is MRHNA and CDR2 SNTAGT. Trimming at V came to 6 bases and at J to 4 bases, leaving 12 bases not matched to a gene. CDR3 sequence reads: CASSPGQGVAFYGYTF. CDR3 bases: TGTGCCAGCAGCCCGGGACAGGGAGTCGCCTTCTATGGCTACACCTTC.

The table lists this clone with a count of one. The chain carries TRBV7-6 and TRBJ2-7; tentative D call: TRBD2 (5 bases). The CDR3 is made up of 13 amino acids. The germline CDR1 and CDR2 sequences are SGHVS and FNYEAQ. Between the trimmed V and J ends, which lost 0 bases and 5 bases, there was a span of 8 bases. For the CDR3, the DNA is TGTGCCAGCAGCTTAGCGGGAGTTAACGAGCAGTACTTC. Encoded protein: CASSLAGVNEQYF. The full variable domain, in which reference TRBV7-6 and TRBJ2-7 provide the parts outside the CDR3, is GAGVSQSPRYKVTKRGQDVALRCDPISGHVSLYWYRQALGQGPEFLTYFNYEAQQDKSGLPNDRFSAERPEGSISTLTIQRTEQRDSAMYRCASSLAGVNEQYFGPGTRLTVT.

The CDR3, as DNA: TGTGCCAGCAGTTTAGGGCTCGGTGGTAATCAGCCCCAGCATTTT. It yields the protein CASSLGLGGNQPQHF. The chain recombines TRBV27 with TRBJ1-5, with no clear D. V gave up 2 bases and J gave up 4 bases, with 12 bases separating them. The CDR3 is made up of 15 amino acids. Germline V gives CDR1 MNHEY, CDR2 SMNVEV (reference sequence).

The V call is TRBV19, the J call TRBJ1-5; D is undetermined. V was trimmed by 1 base and J by 0 bases, leaving 7 bases between them. From germline, CDR1 is LNHDA and CDR2 SQIVND (reference sequence). The CDR3 loop spans 15 amino acids. The CDR3 nucleotides are TGTGCCAGTAGTATAGTGGGGTCTAGCAATCAGCCCCAGCATTTT. This translates into CASSIVGSSNQPQHF.